The subject of this entry is one TCR beta chain. Its target is not known. TCRdb's copy holds only in-frame clones and misses some; the assay was immunoSEQ multiplex PCR. The sample consists of about 63,000 clones, roughly nine tenths of them appearing once. The record originates from a study of OX40 agonist ivuxolimab in advanced cancers. Looking at the study overall: Patients were treated with ivuxolimab, an agonistic anti-OX40 (CD134) antibody. The dose-escalation cohort had hepatocellular carcinoma, melanoma, renal cell or head and neck cancer. Study results and caveats: At 0.1-3.0 mg/kg, partial responders had clonal expansion among the lowest observed. Low normalized T-cell clonal expansion also characterized some of the nonresponders.

The sample was CD4+ or CD8+ T cells sorted from blood, taken in a trial of the OX40 agonist ivuxolimab. The TCR originated in an adult with an advanced solid tumor such as melanoma, head and neck, liver or kidney cancer.

For the CDR3, the DNA is TGTGCCAGCAGCCCGACAGGATTAGACACCATATATTTT. The encoded protein is CASSPTGLDTIYF. The chain carries TRBV7-9 and TRBJ1-3; D perhaps matches TRBD1 (6 bases). Trimming took off 5 bases at V and 8 bases at J, with 13 bases between the two ends. The germline gives CDR1 SEHNR, CDR2 FQNEAQ (reference sequence). This CDR3 has 13 residues.